The T cell receptor (beta chain) described here comes from a study of beta chain features in type 1 diabetes. This CDR3 spans 17 amino acids. V lost 6 bases to trimming and J lost 2 bases; unmatched junction nucleotides: 10. CDR1 is ENHRY, CDR2 SYGVKD, per germline. Cell sorting via CD45RO/CCR7/CD25/CD127/CD95/CD27 was performed to obtain CD4+ naive, central memory, regulatory and stem cell-like memory cells. Expressed TCRB transcripts were sequenced, since all the RNA that had been isolated was reverse transcribed. Assay: immunoSEQ multiplex PCR; the TCRdb copy retains only in-frame clones and omits some. In the table there are hundreds of thousands of clones, roughly 16% of which are singletons. A remark on this clone: Its target is not known.

Notes on the study in general: Diminished insertions and augmented deletions at VDJ junctions characterized type 1 diabetes patients. Small HLA sub-analyses could not settle whether HLA shapes TCRB rearrangement.

The sequencing sample was made of naive CD4+ T cells from blood. The chain is built from TRBV10-3 and TRBJ2-3; TRBD2 aligns across 11 bases. This TCR was recovered from a young man in good health. The CDR3 DNA is TGTGCCATCAGCCCCGGGACTAGCGGTGGGAACACAGATACGCAGTATTTT. Amino acids: CAISPGTSGGNTDTQYF.